The clone carrying this T cell receptor beta chain was picked up many times. The CDR3 totals 13 residues. V lost 6 bases to trimming and J lost 8 bases, with 11 bases between them. TCRdb re-derived calls from the RT-PCR reads in MiXCR, one entry per CDR3 protein. This table holds some 480,000 distinct CDR3 sequences, roughly 11% found once. This entry is derived from a study of response to subunit inactivated influenza vaccine. The specimen was PBMCs from blood, collected about 6 weeks after vaccination. This TCR was sampled from a man in his fifties or sixties who received an inactivated influenza vaccine. The rearrangement joins TRBV12-3 or TRBV12-4 to TRBJ1-6; no reliable D call. CDR3 DNA sequence: TGTGCCAGCAGAGAGGAGGGAGATTCACCCCTCCACTTT. Protein sequence: CASREEGDSPLHF.